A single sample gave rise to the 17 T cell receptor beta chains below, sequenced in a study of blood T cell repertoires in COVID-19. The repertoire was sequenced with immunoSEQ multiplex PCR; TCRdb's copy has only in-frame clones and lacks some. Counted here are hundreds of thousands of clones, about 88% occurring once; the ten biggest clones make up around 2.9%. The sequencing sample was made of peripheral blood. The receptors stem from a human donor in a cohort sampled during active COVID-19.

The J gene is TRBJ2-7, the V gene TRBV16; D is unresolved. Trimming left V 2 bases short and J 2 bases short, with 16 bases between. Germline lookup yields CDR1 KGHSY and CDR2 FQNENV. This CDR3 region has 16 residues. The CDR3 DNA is TGTGCCAGCAGCCAAACCGACATGTTACCCCCCTACGAGCAGTACTTC. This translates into CASSQTDMLPPYEQYF.

CDR3: CASSAQRAGNTIYF. CDR3 bases: TGTGCCAGCAGCGCTCAGAGGGCTGGAAACACCATATATTTT. The chain couples TRBV7-8 to TRBJ1-3; D uncertain. Trimming cost V 5 bases and J 2 bases, with 10 bases left between them. The length of the CDR3 is 14 residues. CDR1 is SGHVS, CDR2 FQNEAQ, per germline.

In nucleotides, the CDR3 is TGTGCCAGCAGCAGACAATCAGGGGGCCCCTACGAGCAGTACTTC. Its translation: CASSRQSGGPYEQYF. The chain uses TRBV2 and TRBJ2-7, with 8 bases that match TRBD1. Per germline, CDR1 SNHLY and CDR2 FYNNEI. With V trimmed by 6 bases and J by 2 bases, 9 bases remained unmatched. The CDR3 contains 15 residues.

The CDR3 protein is CASSDLTSMGTDTQYF. The CDR3 DNA follows: TGTGCCAGCAGTGACCTGACTAGCATGGGCACAGATACGCAGTATTTT. The chain employs TRBV6-1 and TRBJ2-3, with 7 bases matching TRBD2. Germline V gene lookup returns CDR1 MNHNS and CDR2 SASEGT. CDR3 size: 16 residues. V was clipped by 3 bases and J by 1 base; unmatched bases: 7.

The CDR3 sequence is CASSELGDSHNYEQYF. CDR3 sequence (DNA): TGTGCCAGCAGTGAATTGGGGGACTCACATAACTACGAGCAGTACTTC. The chain couples TRBV25-1 to TRBJ2-7; D is perhaps TRBD2 (6 bases). The V gene lost 1 base and the J gene lost 3 bases, with 16 bases spanning the gap. The CDR3 consists of 16 residues. Germline V gene sequence: CDR1 MGHDK, CDR2 SYGVNS.

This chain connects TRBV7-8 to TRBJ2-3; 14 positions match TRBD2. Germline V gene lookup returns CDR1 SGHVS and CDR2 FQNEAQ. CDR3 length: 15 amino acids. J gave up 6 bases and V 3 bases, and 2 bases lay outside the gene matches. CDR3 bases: TGTGCCAGCAGCTTGGGACTAGCGGGAGCGGATACGCAGTATTTT. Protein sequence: CASSLGLAGADTQYF.

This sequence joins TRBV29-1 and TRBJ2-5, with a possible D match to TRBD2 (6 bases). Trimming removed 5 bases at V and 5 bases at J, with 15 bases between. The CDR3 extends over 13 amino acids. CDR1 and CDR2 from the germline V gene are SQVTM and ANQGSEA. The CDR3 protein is CSVKTVAAETQYF. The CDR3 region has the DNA TGCAGCGTTAAGACGGTAGCGGCGGAGACCCAGTACTTC.

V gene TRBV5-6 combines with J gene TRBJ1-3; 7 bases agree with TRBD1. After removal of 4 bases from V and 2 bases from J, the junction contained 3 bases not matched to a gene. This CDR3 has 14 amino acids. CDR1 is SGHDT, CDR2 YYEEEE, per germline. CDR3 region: CASSPTGAGNTIYF. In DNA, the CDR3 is TGTGCCAGCAGCCCAACAGGGGCTGGAAACACCATATATTTT. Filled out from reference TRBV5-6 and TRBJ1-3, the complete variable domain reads DAGVTQSPTHLIKTRGQQVTLRCSPKSGHDTVSWYQQALGQGPQFIFQYYEEEERQRGNFPDRFSGHQFPNYSSELNVNALLLGDSALYLCASSPTGAGNTIYFGEGSWLTVV.

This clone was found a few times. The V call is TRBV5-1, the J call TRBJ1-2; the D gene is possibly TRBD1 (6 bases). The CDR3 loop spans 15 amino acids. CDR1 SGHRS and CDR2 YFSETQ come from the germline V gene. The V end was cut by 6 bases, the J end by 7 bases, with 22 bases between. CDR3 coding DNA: TGCGCCAGCACCGCGTGGGGCCAGGGGACGGGTGGCTACACCTTC. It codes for CASTAWGQGTGGYTF. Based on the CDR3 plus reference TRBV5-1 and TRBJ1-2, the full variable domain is KAGVTQTPRYLIKTRGQQVTLSCSPISGHRSVSWYQQTPGQGLQFLFEYFSETQRNKGNFPGRFSGRQFSNSRSEMNVSTLELGDSALYLCASTAWGQGTGGYTFGSGTRLTVV.

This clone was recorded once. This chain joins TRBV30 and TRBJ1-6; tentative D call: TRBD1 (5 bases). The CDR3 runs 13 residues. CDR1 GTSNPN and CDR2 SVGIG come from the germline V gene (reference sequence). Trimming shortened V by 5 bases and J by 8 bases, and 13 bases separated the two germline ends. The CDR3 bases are TGTGCCTGGTTGGGGACTAGAGATTCACCCCTCCACTTT. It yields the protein CAWLGTRDSPLHF.

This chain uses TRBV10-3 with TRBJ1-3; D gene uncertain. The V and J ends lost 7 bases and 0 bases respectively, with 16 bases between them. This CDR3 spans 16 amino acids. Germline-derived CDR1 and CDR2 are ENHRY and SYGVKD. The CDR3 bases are TGTGCCATCACTCAAGCGAGGAATTACTCTGGAAACACCATATATTTT. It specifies CAITQARNYSGNTIYF.

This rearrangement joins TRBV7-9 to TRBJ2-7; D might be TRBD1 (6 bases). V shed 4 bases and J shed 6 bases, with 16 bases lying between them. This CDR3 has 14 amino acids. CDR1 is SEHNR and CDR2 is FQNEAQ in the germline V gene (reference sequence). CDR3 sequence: CASSSHLDSGEQYF. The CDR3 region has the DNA TGTGCCAGCAGCTCCCATTTGGACAGCGGCGAGCAGTACTTC.

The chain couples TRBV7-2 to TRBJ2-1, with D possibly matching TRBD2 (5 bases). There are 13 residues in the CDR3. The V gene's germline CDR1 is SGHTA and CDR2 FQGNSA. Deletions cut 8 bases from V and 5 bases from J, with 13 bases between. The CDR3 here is CASDPGIHNEQFF. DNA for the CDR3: TGTGCCAGCGACCCGGGGATACACAATGAGCAGTTCTTC.

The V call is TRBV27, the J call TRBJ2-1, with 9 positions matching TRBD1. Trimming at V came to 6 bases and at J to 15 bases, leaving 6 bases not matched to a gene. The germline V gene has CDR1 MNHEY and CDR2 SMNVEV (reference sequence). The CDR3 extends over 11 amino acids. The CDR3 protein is CASRGRDRVFF. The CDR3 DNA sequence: TGTGCCAGCAGAGGGCGGGACAGGGTGTTCTTC.

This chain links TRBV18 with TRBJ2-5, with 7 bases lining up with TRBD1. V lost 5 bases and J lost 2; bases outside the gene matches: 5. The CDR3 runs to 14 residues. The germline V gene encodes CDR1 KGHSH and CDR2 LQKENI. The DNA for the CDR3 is TGTGCCAGCTCATTACACAGGGGTCAAGAGACCCAGTACTTC. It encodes CASSLHRGQETQYF.

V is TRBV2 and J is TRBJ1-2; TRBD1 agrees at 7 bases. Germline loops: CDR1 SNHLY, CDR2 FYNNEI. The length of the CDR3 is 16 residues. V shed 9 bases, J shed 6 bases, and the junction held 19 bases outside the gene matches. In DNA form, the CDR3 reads TGTGCCAGAACCCTACTGAAGACAGGGAGAACGGATGGCTACACCTTC. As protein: CARTLLKTGRTDGYTF.

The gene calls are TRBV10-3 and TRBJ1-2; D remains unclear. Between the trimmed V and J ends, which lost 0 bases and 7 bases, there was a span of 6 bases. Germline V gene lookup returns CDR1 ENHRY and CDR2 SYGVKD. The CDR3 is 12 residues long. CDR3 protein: CAISESGSGYTF. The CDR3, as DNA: TGTGCCATCAGTGAGTCCGGGTCTGGCTACACCTTC.